This T cell receptor beta chain is from a study of OX40 agonist ivuxolimab in advanced cancers. About the research overall: Participants could have had prior anti-PD-1, anti-PD-L1 or anti-CTLA-4 therapy, and roughly 40% had some.

CDR3 length: 17 amino acids. V dropped 5 bases and J dropped 3 bases, with 23 bases sitting between them. Germline V gene data show CDR1 as MDHEN and CDR2 as SYDVKM. The protocol was immunoSEQ multiplex PCR, while the TCRdb copy is restricted to in-frame clones and leaves out a portion. The sample carries about 52,000 clones, 65% to 85% recorded once. The sequence derives from an adult with an advanced solid tumor such as melanoma, head and neck, liver or kidney cancer. Sample: CD4+ or CD8+ T cells sorted from blood, taken in a trial of the OX40 agonist ivuxolimab. The chain couples TRBV28 to TRBJ2-7; D tentatively fits TRBD1 or TRBD2 (5 bases each). In DNA form, the CDR3 reads TGTGCCAGCAGTCCGTCCGTTTACCGGGACGGGGTCTACGAGCAGTACGTC. Encoded protein: CASSPSVYRDGVYEQYV.